The 10 T cell receptor beta chains reported below all come from one sample, sequenced in a study of neoadjuvant anti-PD-1 for oral cavity cancer. Only in-frame clones appear in the TCRdb table, and some are missing; sequencing was by immunoSEQ multiplex PCR. The sample holds some 14,000 clones; 75% are singletons and the top ten take about 2.2%. Time point: after neoadjuvant nivolumab, at surgical resection. The input for sequencing was PBMCs, taken after nivolumab (anti-PD-1) treatment. The receptors here all came from a person aged 40 to 85 with oral cavity squamous cell carcinoma.

This chain joins TRBV10-3 and TRBJ1-2; D gene unclear. V was trimmed by 10 bases and J by 6 bases, leaving 15 bases between them. From germline, CDR1 is ENHRY and CDR2 SYGVKD. There are 12 residues in the CDR3. The CDR3 DNA reads TGTGCCACTAGTACGATCAGGAATGGCTACACCTTC. This encodes CATSTIRNGYTF.

The chain has TRBV6-1 and TRBJ1-2; D is uncertain. This CDR3 region has 15 residues. Germline loops: CDR1 MNHNS, CDR2 SASEGT. Deletions cut 0 bases from V and 7 bases from J, with 15 bases between. CDR3 residues: CASSEAGRSGFGYTF. The CDR3 DNA reads as TGTGCCAGCAGTGAAGCTGGTAGATCGGGATTTGGCTACACCTTC.

The chain carries TRBV5-1 and TRBJ1-4; no definite D call. Germline CDR1 reads SGHRS; CDR2 reads YFSETQ. This CDR3 spans 15 amino acids. The V end lost 4 bases, the J end lost 1 base, and 11 bases lay between the germline ends. The CDR3 loop is CASSRMTLTNEKLFF. For the CDR3, the DNA is TGCGCCAGCAGCCGGATGACACTAACTAATGAAAAACTGTTTTTT.

The chain has TRBV2 and TRBJ2-5; D not certain. V lost 1 base and J lost 6, with 15 bases in between. Germline CDR1 reads SNHLY; CDR2 reads FYNNEI. This CDR3 region has 15 residues. As DNA, the CDR3 is TGTGCCAGCAGTGAAGAGGCTCGGGTCCCGAAGACCCAGTACTTC. Encoded protein: CASSEEARVPKTQYF.

This clone was counted once. This chain links TRBV28 with TRBJ2-3; 9 nucleotides match TRBD2. This CDR3 region has 15 residues. V dropped 7 bases and J dropped 3; count of bases not matched to a gene: 8. Germline CDR1 and CDR2: MDHEN and SYDVKM. The CDR3 DNA is TGTGCCAGCAATGGTAGCGGGAGTCGTACAGATACGCAGTATTTT. Protein sequence: CASNGSGSRTDTQYF.

This rearrangement joins TRBV27 to TRBJ2-6, with TRBD1 as a possible D gene (5 bases). The germline V and J ends were trimmed by 5 bases and 0 bases, with 11 bases remaining between them. This CDR3 has 16 residues. Germline values: CDR1 MNHEY, CDR2 SMNVEV (reference sequence). CDR3: CASSHRQYSGANVLTF. The DNA for the CDR3 is TGTGCCAGCAGTCACCGACAGTACTCTGGGGCCAACGTCCTGACTTTC.

The chain recombines TRBV7-9 with TRBJ1-5; D is unclear. V gave up 5 bases and J gave up 4 bases, with 15 bases separating them. The CDR3 loop spans 15 amino acids. Looked up from germline, CDR1 is SEHNR and CDR2 is FQNEAQ (reference sequence). The CDR3 DNA reads TGTGCCAGCAGCGAAGCGGGGAACAGAAATCAGCCCCAGCATTTT. Its translation: CASSEAGNRNQPQHF.

J is TRBJ2-7 and V is TRBV29-1, with 9 bases fitting TRBD2. V lost 6 bases, J lost 1 base, and 10 bases stayed unmatched. The CDR3 consists of 15 residues. Germline-derived CDR1 and CDR2 are SQVTM and ANQGSEA. In DNA form, the CDR3 reads TGCAGCGTGCTTAAACTAGCGGGCTCATCCTACGAGCAGTACTTC. It encodes CSVLKLAGSSYEQYF.

The chain combines TRBV4-1 with TRBJ1-4, with D possibly TRBD1 on 6 matching bases. V was shortened by 0 bases and J by 8 bases, with 16 bases between the two germline ends. The CDR3 covers 16 residues. The germline V gene has CDR1 MGHRA and CDR2 YSYEKL. Here the CDR3 reads CASSQDFAGAGEKLFF. The CDR3 DNA is TGCGCCAGCAGCCAAGATTTCGCAGGGGCGGGAGAAAAACTGTTTTTT.

V gene TRBV10-1 combines with J gene TRBJ2-4; TRBD2 might be the D (6 bases). CDR3 length: 15 amino acids. CDR1 and CDR2 (germline): WNHNN, SYGVQD (reference sequence). V lost 5 bases and J 6 bases, leaving 17 bases between the germline ends. In DNA form, the CDR3 reads TGCGCCAGCAGTTCGGGCGGGGACGGAGGAAACATTCAGTACTTC. As protein: CASSSGGDGGNIQYF.